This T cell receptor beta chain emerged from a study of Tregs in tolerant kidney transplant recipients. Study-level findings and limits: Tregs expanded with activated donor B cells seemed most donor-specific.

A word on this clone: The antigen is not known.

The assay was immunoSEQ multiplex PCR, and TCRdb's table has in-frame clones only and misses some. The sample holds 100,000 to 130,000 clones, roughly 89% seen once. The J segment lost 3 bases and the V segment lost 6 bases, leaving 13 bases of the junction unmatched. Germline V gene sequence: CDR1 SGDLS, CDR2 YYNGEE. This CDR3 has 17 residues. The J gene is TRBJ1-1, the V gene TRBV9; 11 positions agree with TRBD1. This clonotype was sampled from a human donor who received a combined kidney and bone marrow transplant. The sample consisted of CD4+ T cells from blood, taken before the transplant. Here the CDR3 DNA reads TGTGCCAGCACTGTACTGGGGGGACAGGGGGTGGACACTGAAGCTTTCTTT. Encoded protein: CASTVLGGQGVDTEAFF.